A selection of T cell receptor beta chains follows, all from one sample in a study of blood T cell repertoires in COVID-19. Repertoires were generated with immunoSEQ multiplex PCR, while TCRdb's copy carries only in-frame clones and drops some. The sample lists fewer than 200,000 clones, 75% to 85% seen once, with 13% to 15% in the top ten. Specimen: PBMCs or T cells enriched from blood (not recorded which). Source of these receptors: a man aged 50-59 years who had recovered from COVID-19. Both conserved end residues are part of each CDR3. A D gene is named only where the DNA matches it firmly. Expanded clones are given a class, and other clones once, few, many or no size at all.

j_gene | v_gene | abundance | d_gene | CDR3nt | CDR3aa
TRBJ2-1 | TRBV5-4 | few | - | TGTGCCAGCAGCACCCCCTTTCGGGGGGCAAATGAGCAGTTCTTC | CASSTPFRGANEQFF
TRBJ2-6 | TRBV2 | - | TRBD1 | TGTGCCAGCAGTGAGGGACAGGGCTTCTCTGGGGCCAACGTCCTGACTTTC | CASSEGQGFSGANVLTF
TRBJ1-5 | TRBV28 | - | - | TGTGCCAGCCTCCCGACTGGGGGAGCCAGGGGTCAGCCCCAGCATTTT | CASLPTGGARGQPQHF
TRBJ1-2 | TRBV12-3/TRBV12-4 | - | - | TGTGCCAGCAGTTTAACAAACTATGGCTACACCTTC | CASSLTNYGYTF
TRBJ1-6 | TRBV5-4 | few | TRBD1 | TGTGCCAGCAGCACTGGACAGGGGGCGACTAATTCACCCCTCCACTTT | CASSTGQGATNSPLHF
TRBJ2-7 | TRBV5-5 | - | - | TGTGCCAGCAGCTTGGCCGGCAGGTTAAGCTCCTACGAGCAGTACTTC | CASSLAGRLSSYEQYF
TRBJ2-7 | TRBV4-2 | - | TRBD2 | TGTGCCAGCAGCCAAGGGCCCTCTGCAGCGGGGGGCATCCTTTCCTACGAGCAGTACTTC | CASSQGPSAAGGILSYEQYF
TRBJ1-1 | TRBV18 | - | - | TGTGCCAGCTCACCAATAGGGGAGGGCACTGAAGCTTTCTTT | CASSPIGEGTEAFF
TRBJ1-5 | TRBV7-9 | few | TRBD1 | TGTGCCAGCAGCCCGGGACAGAAAAATCAGCCCCAGCATTTT | CASSPGQKNQPQHF
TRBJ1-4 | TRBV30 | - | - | TGTGCCTGGAGTGAATGGCAAGTTAATGAAAAACTGTTTTTT | CAWSEWQVNEKLFF
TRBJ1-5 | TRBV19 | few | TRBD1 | TGTGCCAGTAGTATGGCAGGGGGCCGGAGAGCCCAGCATTTT | CASSMAGGRRAQHF
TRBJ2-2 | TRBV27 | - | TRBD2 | TGTGCCAGCAGTTTATTTAGCGGGGGGCTAAACACCGGGGAGCTGTTTTTT | CASSLFSGGLNTGELFF
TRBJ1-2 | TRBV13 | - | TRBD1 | TGTGCCAGCAGCTTAGACAGGGGCTATGGCTACACCTTC | CASSLDRGYGYTF
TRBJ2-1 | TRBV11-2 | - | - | TGTGCCAGCAGCTTAACCGGTAACAATGAGCAGTTCTTC | CASSLTGNNEQFF
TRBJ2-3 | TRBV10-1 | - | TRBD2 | TGCGCCAGCAGTGAGAAGCGGGGGAACGGGGCTACGCAGTATTTT | CASSEKRGNGATQYF
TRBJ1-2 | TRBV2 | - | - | TGTGCCAGCCGGCGGACAGAGACGGTCTATGGCTACACCTTC | CASRRTETVYGYTF
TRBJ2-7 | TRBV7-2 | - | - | TGTGCCAGCAGCTTAAGTCCCGTCTCCACGGGGGAGCAGTACTTC | CASSLSPVSTGEQYF
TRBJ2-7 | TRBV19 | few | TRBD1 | TGTGCCAGTAGGGATTCGACAGGGGTGTACGAGCAGTACTTC | CASRDSTGVYEQYF
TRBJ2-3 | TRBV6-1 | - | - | TGTGCCAGCAGTGAGTATCCTGGGGCGGTCACAGATACGCAGTATTTT | CASSEYPGAVTDTQYF
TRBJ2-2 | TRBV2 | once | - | TGTGCCAGCAGGGGAGAGAACACCGGGGAGCTGTTTTTT | CASRGENTGELFF
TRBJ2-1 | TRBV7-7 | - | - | TGTGCCAGCAGCTTAGAGGGAGGGGGCAATGAGCAGTTCTTC | CASSLEGGGNEQFF
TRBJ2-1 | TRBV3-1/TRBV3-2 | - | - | TGTGCCAGCAGCCAAGAAGTTGGCGGGTACAATGAGCAGTTCTTC | CASSQEVGGYNEQFF
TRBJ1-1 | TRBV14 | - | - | TGTGCCAGCAGCCCCCACCACTTGACAGTCGAAGCTTTCTTT | CASSPHHLTVEAFF
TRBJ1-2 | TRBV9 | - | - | TGTGCCAGCAGCGCCACAGGCTATGGCTACACCTTC | CASSATGYGYTF
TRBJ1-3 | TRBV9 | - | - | TGTGCCAGCAGCCCGTCCCTCCGACAGCACTCTGGAAACACCATATATTTT | CASSPSLRQHSGNTIYF
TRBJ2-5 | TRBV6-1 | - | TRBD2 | TGTGCCAGCAGTGCAGGCATTAGCGGGGGGCAAGAGACCCAGTACTTC | CASSAGISGGQETQYF